The 27 T cell receptor beta chains reported below all come from one sample, sequenced in a study of regulatory T cells in long-lasting Graves disease. Library construction for TCR beta used iRepertoire HTBI primers and Arm-PCR of CDR3 regions. TCRdb re-analysed the multiplex PCR reads in MiXCR, keeping a single row per CDR3 protein. The sample shows roughly 500,000 distinct CDR3 sequences, around 12% of them seen only once. The time point: newly diagnosed GD, antithyroid drugs for less than 3 months. After RNA was extracted from PBMCs, the TCR library was made from it. The sample was also linked to a second study, of T cells in Graves' hyperthyroidism and ophthalmopathy.

Sequencing was performed on peripheral blood mononuclear cells (PBMCs), taken at new diagnosis, from a patient treated with antithyroid drugs. These receptors all come from a woman in her twenties or thirties with Graves disease.

This clonotype was counted many times. The chain uses TRBV15 and TRBJ1-2; maybe TRBD1 (5 bases). The CDR3 runs to 15 residues. Germline values: CDR1 LNHNV, CDR2 YYDKDF (reference sequence). Trimming removed 1 base from V and 4 bases from J, with 13 bases in between. The CDR3 loop reads CATSRGRGQGYGYTF. The CDR3 region has the DNA TGTGCCACCAGCAGAGGCCGAGGGCAGGGCTATGGCTACACCTTC.

This clonotype was found many times. This chain joins TRBV11-2 and TRBJ2-7; tentatively, D is TRBD1 (6 bases). The CDR3 has 15 amino acids. V lost 5 bases, J lost 6 bases, and 20 bases lay in between. Germline assignment: CDR1 SGHAT and CDR2 FQNNGV. CDR3 sequence reads: CASSHRSGQIVEQYF. The CDR3 DNA sequence: TGTGCCAGCAGCCATAGGTCGGGACAAATCGTCGAGCAGTACTTC.

This clonotype was counted at least ten times. V is TRBV7-8 and J is TRBJ2-2; possibly TRBD1 or TRBD2 for D (5 bases each). The CDR3 sequence is 13 residues long. V lost 5 bases to trimming and J lost 7 bases, with 11 bases between them. Looked up from germline, CDR1 is SGHVS and CDR2 is FQNEAQ. The CDR3 DNA reads as TGTGCCAGCAGCCTGGGACGACTCGGGGAGCTGTTTTTT. Its protein product is CASSLGRLGELFF.

This clonotype was counted many times. The V and J genes are TRBV28 and TRBJ1-3; 7 nucleotides agree with TRBD1. The germline CDR1 and CDR2 sequences are MDHEN and SYDVKM. The CDR3 is made up of 18 amino acids. Unmatched junction bases numbered 16, after V lost 4 bases and J lost 4 bases. CDR3 in DNA: TGTGCCAGCAGTTCCCGCTACCATCAAACAGGGGTCGGAAACACCATATATTTT. Residues: CASSSRYHQTGVGNTIYF.

The chain combines TRBV11-2 with TRBJ2-3; 10 positions match TRBD2. The germline CDR1 and CDR2 sequences are SGHAT and FQNNGV. The CDR3 is made up of 16 amino acids. The junction had 7 bases not matched to a gene; V was cut back by 5 bases and J by 2 bases. The CDR3 nucleotides read TGTGCCAGCAGCACACTAGCGGGACAACCCACAGATACGCAGTATTTT. Encoded protein: CASSTLAGQPTDTQYF.

This clonotype came up many times. The chain couples TRBV18 to TRBJ1-5, with TRBD1 identical over 11 bases. Germline loops: CDR1 KGHSH, CDR2 LQKENI. This CDR3 is built from 14 residues. Trimming removed 3 bases from V and 6 bases from J; junction bases left unmatched: 1. CDR3 nucleotides: TGTGCCAGCTCACCGGGACAGGGGGTTCAGCCCCAGCATTTT. This codes for CASSPGQGVQPQHF. The full variable domain, with the rest looked up from reference TRBV18 and TRBJ1-5, is NAGVMQNPRHLVRRRGQEARLRCSPMKGHSHVYWYRQLPEEGLKFMVYLQKENIIDESGMPKERFSAEFPKEGPSILRIQQVVRGDSAAYFCASSPGQGVQPQHFGDGTRLSIL.

The chain is built from TRBV20-1 and TRBJ1-5; 9 bases are shared with TRBD1. This CDR3 region has 16 residues. CDR1 DFQATT and CDR2 SNEGSKA come from the germline V gene (reference sequence). V shed 3 bases, J shed 2 bases, and the junction held 8 bases outside the gene matches. The CDR3 DNA follows: TGCAGTGCTAGCACCGGACAGGGGCAGGGCAATCAGCCCCAGCATTTT. It translates to CSASTGQGQGNQPQHF.

The CDR3 sequence is CATSRDSRLAVYNEQFF. In DNA form, the CDR3 reads TGTGCCACCAGCAGAGATAGCAGACTAGCGGTCTACAATGAGCAGTTCTTC. The gene calls are TRBV15 and TRBJ2-1, with 9 bases matching TRBD2. This CDR3 spans 17 amino acids. The junction had 6 bases not matched to a gene; V was cut back by 0 bases and J by 3 bases. The germline V gene encodes CDR1 LNHNV and CDR2 YYDKDF (reference sequence).

This clonotype was seen repeatedly, ten times or more. This chain uses TRBV11-1 with TRBJ2-2; either TRBD1 or TRBD2 may supply D (5 bases each). Germline CDR1 and CDR2: SGHAT and FQDESV (reference sequence). The CDR3 extends over 14 amino acids. The V end lost 3 bases, the J end lost 4 bases, and 9 bases lay between the germline ends. The CDR3 DNA reads as TGTGCCAGCAGCTTCTCGGGGCCCACCGGGGAGCTGTTTTTT. This sequence encodes CASSFSGPTGELFF.

There are many counts of this clonotype. This chain connects TRBV11-2 to TRBJ2-7, with 10 positions matching TRBD2. Germline assignment: CDR1 SGHAT and CDR2 FQNNGV. There are 15 residues in the CDR3. The ends lost 5 bases at V and 7 bases at J; junction bases unmatched: 11. In DNA form, the CDR3 reads TGTGCCAGCAGCCCCCGAGCGGGAGGGGGGGGTGAGCAGTACTTC. This gives the protein CASSPRAGGGGEQYF.

This clonotype was recorded many times. The chain couples TRBV7-9 to TRBJ2-3; no clear D. The CDR3 loop spans 16 amino acids. V was pared by 6 bases and J by 14 bases, with 30 bases between. Germline V gives CDR1 SEHNR, CDR2 FQNEAQ (reference sequence). The CDR3 loop is CASRPPSAQPSRSRYF. CDR3 sequence (DNA): TGTGCCAGCAGGCCCCCCTCGGCACAGCCCTCGCGATCCCGGTATTTT.

This clonotype came up many times. This chain links TRBV19 with TRBJ2-1; D not resolved. V was trimmed by 1 base and J by 4 bases, leaving 5 bases between them. CDR1 LNHDA and CDR2 SQIVND come from the germline V gene (reference sequence). The CDR3 has 13 amino acids. The CDR3 here is CASSIGRYNEQFF. The CDR3 nucleotides read TGTGCCAGTAGTATAGGAAGGTACAATGAGCAGTTCTTC.

With respect to this clonotype: The junction departs from germline at one end; a sequencing error may be responsible. V and J are TRBV3-1 and TRBJ2-5, with 9 bases aligning to TRBD1. Looked up from germline, CDR1 is LGHDT and CDR2 is YNNKEL (reference sequence). The CDR3 has 16 residues. CDR3 sequence: CASSPVARTGEEIQYF. Here the CDR3 DNA reads TGTGCCAGCAGCCCCGTTGCACGGACAGGGGAAGAGATCCAGTACTTC.

This clonotype was observed many times. This chain joins TRBV27 and TRBJ1-4, with D uncertain. There are 14 residues in the CDR3. V was pared by 6 bases and J by 3 bases, with 11 bases between. Per germline, CDR1 MNHEY and CDR2 SMNVEV (reference sequence). In DNA form, the CDR3 reads TGTGCCAGCAGCCGCCCGGGGTCTAATGAAAAACTGTTTTTT. It specifies CASSRPGSNEKLFF.

There are many counts of this clonotype. The chain carries TRBV6-1 and TRBJ1-2, with 7 bases fitting TRBD1. CDR3 length equals 16 residues. Looked up from germline, CDR1 is MNHNS and CDR2 is SASEGT. J gave up 3 bases and V 7 bases, and 14 bases lay outside the gene matches. The CDR3 is CASTLHPTGNYYGYTF. CDR3 sequence (DNA): TGTGCCAGCACCTTACATCCGACAGGGAACTACTATGGCTACACCTTC.

This clonotype has a count of ten or more. The chain employs TRBV27 and TRBJ2-1, with 9 bases aligning to TRBD2. Germline V gene lookup returns CDR1 MNHEY and CDR2 SMNVEV (reference sequence). The CDR3 has 17 residues. Trimming at V came to 6 bases and at J to 1 base, leaving 10 bases not matched to a gene. CDR3 sequence reads: CASSPSRGRGSYNEQFF. CDR3 nucleotides: TGTGCCAGCAGCCCAAGTCGCGGGAGGGGGTCCTACAATGAGCAGTTCTTC.

This clonotype was observed many times. The rearrangement uses TRBV2 and TRBJ1-4; 11 bases match TRBD1. The V gene end was trimmed by 7 bases and the J gene end by 5 bases; junction bases not matched to a gene: 12. This CDR3 is built from 17 residues. The germline gives CDR1 SNHLY, CDR2 FYNNEI. CDR3 nucleotides: TGTGCCAGCATTAAGAGGACAGGGGGCCGAAAAAATGAAAAACTGTTTTTT. Translated, it gives CASIKRTGGRKNEKLFF.

This clonotype was detected many times. The chain links TRBV20-1 to TRBJ2-1; possibly TRBD2 for D (5 bases). Looked up from germline, CDR1 is DFQATT and CDR2 is SNEGSKA (reference sequence). CDR3 length equals 13 residues. Trimming removed 3 bases at V and 5 bases at J, with 11 bases between. CDR3 nucleotide sequence: TGCAGTGCTAGTTCTCGGGGTGACAATGAGCAGTTCTTC. This gives the protein CSASSRGDNEQFF.

This clonotype showed up many times. V gene TRBV2 combines with J gene TRBJ2-7, with 13 bases matching TRBD2. The CDR3 covers 14 residues. The germline V gene has CDR1 SNHLY and CDR2 FYNNEI. The V segment lost 6 bases and the J segment 3 bases; nucleotides outside the gene matches: 2. The DNA for the CDR3 is TGTGCCAGCAGGGGACTAGCGGGATTCTACGAGCAGTACTTC. Its translation: CASRGLAGFYEQYF. The full variable domain, its missing parts supplied by reference TRBV2 and TRBJ2-7, is EPEVTQTPSHQVTQMGQEVILRCVPISNHLYFYWYRQILGQKVEFLVSFYNNEISEKSEIFDDQFSVERPDGSNFTLKIRSTKLEDSAMYFCASRGLAGFYEQYFGPGTRLTVT.

The chain joins TRBV7-9 to TRBJ2-5; tentative D call: TRBD2 (5 bases). Germline V gene sequence: CDR1 SEHNR, CDR2 FQNEAQ (reference sequence). The CDR3 runs 14 residues. V was pared by 1 base and J by 4 bases, with 10 bases between. CDR3 DNA sequence: TGTGCCAGCAGCTTAGAAGATGAGGGAGAGACCCAGTACTTC. Translated: CASSLEDEGETQYF.

This clonotype was seen ten or more times. This chain connects TRBV2 to TRBJ1-1; 7 nucleotides match TRBD1. This CDR3 spans 16 amino acids. V lost 7 bases, J lost 5 bases, and 16 bases stayed unmatched. Germline CDR1 SNHLY, CDR2 FYNNEI. The CDR3 sequence is CASTGLIKTGKTEAFF. The CDR3 nucleotides read TGTGCCAGCACTGGTCTTATTAAGACAGGGAAGACTGAAGCTTTCTTT. Drawing the rest from reference TRBV2 and TRBJ1-1, the complete variable domain is EPEVTQTPSHQVTQMGQEVILRCVPISNHLYFYWYRQILGQKVEFLVSFYNNEISEKSEIFDDQFSVERPDGSNFTLKIRSTKLEDSAMYFCASTGLIKTGKTEAFFGQGTRLTVV.

This clonotype was seen many times. The gene calls are TRBV9 and TRBJ2-1, with D tentatively TRBD2 (6 bases). The CDR3 length is 13 residues. The germline CDR1 and CDR2 sequences are SGDLS and YYNGEE. Between the trimmed V and J ends, which lost 2 bases and 7 bases, there was a span of 10 bases. Written as DNA, the CDR3 is TGTGCCAGCAGCGTGGGACTCCTGAATGAGCAGTTCTTC. Its protein is CASSVGLLNEQFF.

The rearrangement joins TRBV30 to TRBJ2-5, with D maybe TRBD2 (5 bases). This CDR3 has 14 residues. Germline CDR1 GTSNPN, CDR2 SVGIG (reference sequence). CDR3 in amino acids: CVLSEGNFQETQYF. The CDR3 nucleotides are TGTGTCTTGAGTGAGGGAAACTTCCAAGAGACCCAGTACTTC.

This chain connects TRBV11-1 to TRBJ2-2, with D unclear. CDR1 is SGHAT, CDR2 FQDESV, per germline (reference sequence). The CDR3 contains 15 residues. Trimming removed 2 bases from V and 4 bases from J, with 11 bases in between. The CDR3 region has the DNA TGTGCCAGCAGCTTAAGTAAACTCCTCACCGGGGAGCTGTTTTTT. It encodes CASSLSKLLTGELFF. Supplemented by reference TRBV11-1 and TRBJ2-2, the full variable domain reads EAEVAQSPRYKITEKSQAVAFWCDPISGHATLYWYRQILGQGPELLVQFQDESVVDDSQLPKDRFSAERLKGVDSTLKIQPAELGDSAMYLCASSLSKLLTGELFFGEGSRLTVL.

This clonotype was observed at least ten times. The J gene is TRBJ2-5, the V gene TRBV28, with 8 nucleotides matching TRBD2. This CDR3 is 16 amino acids long. J lost 4 bases, V lost 1 base, and 8 bases had no gene match. Per the germline V gene, CDR1 is MDHEN and CDR2 is SYDVKM. CDR3 protein: CASSLSPGGGRETQYF. CDR3 bases: TGTGCCAGCAGTTTATCCCCGGGAGGGGGGAGAGAGACCCAGTACTTC.

This clonotype has a count of ten or more. J is TRBJ2-7 and V is TRBV20-1; 11 bases map to TRBD2. There are 16 residues in the CDR3. CDR1 and CDR2 (germline): DFQATT, SNEGSKA (reference sequence). The V and J ends lost 1 base and 3 bases, in that order; junction bases with no gene match: 8. The CDR3 coding sequence is TGCAGTGCTAGAGGCACTAGCGGGGGAGTCCTCTACGAGCAGTACTTC. Its protein product is CSARGTSGGVLYEQYF.

The sample holds many counts of this clonotype. The gene calls are TRBV18 and TRBJ2-5; D remains unclear. Germline V CDR1 and CDR2: KGHSH, LQKENI. The CDR3 extends over 14 amino acids. Trimming left V 3 bases short and J 10 bases short, with 18 bases between. In DNA form, the CDR3 reads TGTGCCAGCTCACCGGGTAGACTCCTAGGCGACCAGTACTTC. Encoded protein: CASSPGRLLGDQYF.